The 6 T cell receptor beta chains presented below share a single source sample, sequenced in a study of shared clonotypes between healthy human individuals. Only in-frame clones appear in the TCRdb table, and some are missing; sequencing was by immunoSEQ multiplex PCR. The table records over 950,000 clones, 60% to 85% of them present only once. Sequencing was done on a sample of memory CD4+ T cells from PBMCs. The subset is: CD45RA-negative fraction. The receptors here all came from a man between 18 and 35 years old in good health. Some clones in this sample may be carry-over from other donors' samples.

This clone was detected a few times. This chain connects TRBV7-3 to TRBJ2-2; 11 nucleotides line up with TRBD1. CDR1 and CDR2 from the germline V gene are SGHTA and FQGTGA. The CDR3 extends over 15 amino acids. The V gene end was trimmed by 8 bases and the J gene end by 5 bases; junction bases not matched to a gene: 7. The CDR3 loop reads CASRRTGGRTGELFF. In DNA form, the CDR3 reads TGTGCCAGCCGACGGACAGGGGGCAGGACCGGGGAGCTGTTTTTT. The variable domain in full, with the rest retrieved from reference TRBV7-3 and TRBJ2-2, is GAGVSQTPSNKVTEKGKYVELRCDPISGHTALYWYRQSLGQGPEFLIYFQGTGAADDSGLPNDRFFAVRPEGSVSTLKIQRTERGDSAVYLCASRRTGGRTGELFFGEGSRLTVL.

The rearrangement uses TRBV6-1 and TRBJ1-1, with D possibly matching TRBD1 (6 bases). Deletions cut 4 bases from V and 5 bases from J, with 17 bases between. The CDR3 has 15 residues. Germline assignment: CDR1 MNHNS and CDR2 SASEGT. The CDR3 protein is CASSGPGGAGTEAFF. As DNA, the CDR3 is TGTGCCAGCAGTGGCCCGGGGGGCGCGGGAACTGAAGCTTTCTTT.

This clone was picked up a small number of times. CDR3 sequence: CASSAYRGHTIYF. CDR3 bases: TGTGCCAGCAGCGCGTACAGGGGCCACACCATATATTTT. The V and J genes are TRBV9 and TRBJ1-3; 7 nucleotides align to TRBD1. Per the germline V gene, CDR1 is SGDLS and CDR2 is YYNGEE. The CDR3 has 13 amino acids. Trimming removed 3 bases from V and 8 bases from J; junction bases left unmatched: 5.

The J gene is TRBJ2-7, the V gene TRBV29-1, with 10 nucleotides matching TRBD1. This CDR3 has 14 residues. The J segment lost 4 bases and the V segment lost 5 bases, leaving 8 bases of the junction unmatched. The V gene's germline CDR1 is SQVTM and CDR2 ANQGSEA. The CDR3 DNA sequence: TGCAGCGTTTCGATTGGGGACAGGGGTTACGAGCAGTACTTC. It encodes CSVSIGDRGYEQYF.

This chain connects TRBV9 to TRBJ2-2, with unresolved D. The CDR3 runs to 13 residues. Germline V gene sequence: CDR1 SGDLS, CDR2 YYNGEE. V lost 3 bases, J lost 4 bases, and 7 bases lay in between. In nucleotides, the CDR3 is TGTGCCAGCAGCGCTTTGGGCACCGGGGAGCTGTTTTTT. Its translation is CASSALGTGELFF.

The chain joins TRBV11-1 to TRBJ1-2, with 8 positions matching TRBD1. J was trimmed by 1 base and V by 4 bases; bases with no gene match: 2. This CDR3 has 14 amino acids. Per the germline V gene, CDR1 is SGHAT and CDR2 is FQDESV (reference sequence). CDR3 bases: TGTGCCAGCAGCTCCACAGGGGGTAACTATGGCTACACCTTC. It yields the protein CASSSTGGNYGYTF.